Listed below are T cell receptor beta chains from one sample, sequenced in a study of cytomegalovirus exposure and HLA in healthy donors. Profiled with immunoSEQ multiplex PCR; TCRdb holds only in-frame clones, not every one. The sample has about 210,000 clones, around 81% seen once; the top ten hold about 9.4%. Sequenced material: PBMCs. The origin of the receptors is a woman between 50 and 59 years old in good health and CMV-seropositive. Each CDR3 is given with its conserved first and last residue.

V gene	J gene	CDR3 protein
TRBV7-8	TRBJ1-2	CASSLASGFDGYTF
TRBV5-1	TRBJ1-2	CASSLVQDGYTF
TRBV29-1	TRBJ2-2	CSASKWGGRQGITGELFF
TRBV29-1	TRBJ1-3	CSAMGGGFLSGNTIYF
TRBV29-1	TRBJ2-7	CSVEGGGGHYEQYF
TRBV7-2	TRBJ2-5	CASSQALSGGGRGETQYF
TRBV6-6	TRBJ2-6	CASSPHANSGANVLTF
TRBV5-1	TRBJ2-7	CASSQGLAGAYEQYF
TRBV6-5	TRBJ1-4	CASKTGISRGEKLFF
TRBV28	TRBJ1-2	CASSFWAAYGYTF
TRBV16	TRBJ1-2	CASSQSDRVWHGYTF
TRBV19	TRBJ2-5	CASSPRDAWETQYF
TRBV5-4	TRBJ2-5	CASSLGLEETQYF
TRBV7-9	TRBJ1-5	CASSSVPLRGPYSNQPQHF
TRBV5-8	TRBJ1-1	CASSRMIWGGRREAFF
TRBV10-1	TRBJ2-1	CASSPGGSSYNEQFF
TRBV2	TRBJ2-1	CASSDWDRGTVEQFF
TRBV2	TRBJ2-7	CASAPRAGGLDTYEQYF
TRBV6-1	TRBJ1-1	CASSERQGGGTEAFF
TRBV5-1	TRBJ2-1	CASSLSGDPSYNEQFF
TRBV7-2	TRBJ2-3	CASSHLTSDTQYF
TRBV9	TRBJ1-5	CASSLTGTGGQPQHF
TRBV5-1	TRBJ1-4	CASSFDRESRLFF
TRBV6-1	TRBJ1-2	CASSRESRGGGYTF
TRBV4-1	TRBJ1-1	CASSPGAGLRNTEAFF
TRBV7-6	TRBJ1-2	CASSLSGQGEYYGHTF
TRBV5-1	TRBJ2-5	CASSLVPLQETQYF
TRBV9	TRBJ1-2	CASSTLQQNYGYTF
TRBV11-3	TRBJ2-2	CASSLGTGYAGELFF
TRBV27	TRBJ2-1	CASSPGQGLNNEQFF
TRBV4-3	TRBJ2-7	CASSQFPRGEAYEQYF
TRBV30	TRBJ1-1	CAWRDRGGFAEAFF
TRBV28	TRBJ1-5	CASSPGGYSNQPQHF
TRBV5-6	TRBJ2-3	CASSWRPSNTDTQYF
TRBV5-1	TRBJ2-5	CASRKLAGPSEQYF
TRBV25-1	TRBJ1-5	CASSESTAGGNQPQHF
TRBV7-8	TRBJ2-5	CASSSGGERGYF
TRBV5-5	TRBJ1-1	CASSLEYRVGTEAFF
TRBV6-1	TRBJ1-1	CASRRVKGTEAFF